This TCR beta chain was profiled in a study of post-analysis software for immune sequencing data. Study context: The patients showed relapsing-remitting, secondary progressive and progressive-relapsing multiple sclerosis courses.

Study-wide results and caveats: Comparison with controls showed significantly lower normalized Chao1 diversity in multiple sclerosis patients. Samples from a shared batch, those prepared together, strongly co-clustered by F measure.

Comment on this clonotype: Its antigen remains unidentified.

The TCR beta cDNA libraries carried unique molecular identifiers. When 1 to 10 million T cells were used, they gave a few hundred thousand cDNA molecules. TCRdb redid the calling of the PCR reads with MiXCR, one entry per CDR3 protein. The sample includes a few hundred thousand distinct CDR3 sequences, 30% to 40% of them seen just once. This TCR was recovered from a girl aged 2 to 9 with multiple sclerosis. The sample consisted of blood.

The CDR3 sequence: CASRVDSQNTEAFF. The CDR3 DNA reads TGTGCCAGCAGAGTGGACAGCCAGAACACTGAAGCTTTCTTT. The V gene is TRBV12-3 or TRBV12-4, the J gene TRBJ1-1; possibly TRBD1 for D (6 bases). Trimming took 6 bases from V and 1 from J, leaving 12 bases between them. The CDR3 extends over 14 amino acids.